This is a list of T cell receptor beta chains from one sample in a study of CD8 T cells in ankylosing spondylitis. TCRdb ran MiXCR on the 5' RACE reads and lists one entry per CDR3 protein. This sample carries 350,000 to 450,000 distinct CDR3 sequences, 20% to 25% of them seen once, and the ten largest clones take less than 15%. Sequencing used blood, either unsorted or a sorted T cell fraction (not recorded which). The receptors originated from a male donor with ankylosing spondylitis or in good health (not recorded which). The CDR3 runs from the conserved cysteine through the conserved F or W. Each record gives: J gene, clone size, D gene, V gene, CDR3 protein, CDR3 DNA. D genes are given only for firm matches. Not every row has a clone size; where given, it reads once, few, many or a size class.

TRBJ2-2	-	-	TRBV9	CASSVGHDTGELFF	TGTGCCAGCAGCGTAGGGCACGACACCGGGGAGCTGTTTTTT
TRBJ2-1	-	-	TRBV12-3/TRBV12-4	CASSLAGVERNEQFF	TGTGCCAGCAGTTTAGCAGGGGTTGAAAGGAATGAGCAGTTCTTC
TRBJ2-1	-	-	TRBV12-3/TRBV12-4	CASSALSYNEQFF	TGTGCCAGCAGTGCCCTCTCCTACAATGAGCAGTTCTTC
TRBJ2-1	few	-	TRBV27	CASPWVADEQFF	TGTGCCAGCCCATGGGTCGCAGATGAGCAGTTCTTC
TRBJ2-7	-	-	TRBV29-1	CSVESARDPYEQYF	TGCAGCGTTGAGTCGGCCAGGGACCCCTACGAGCAGTACTTC
TRBJ2-7	-	-	TRBV7-9	CASRLIPDEQYF	TGTGCCAGCAGACTCATTCCGGATGAGCAGTACTTC
TRBJ2-7	many	TRBD1	TRBV5-6	CASSSGTGGYEQYF	TGTGCCAGCAGCTCCGGGACAGGGGGCTACGAGCAGTACTTC
TRBJ2-2	-	-	TRBV7-2	CASSLVGWGELFF	TGTGCCAGCAGCTTAGTAGGGTGGGGGGAGCTGTTTTTT
TRBJ2-1	few	TRBD2	TRBV2	CASRPGLAGDNEQFF	TGTGCCAGCAGGCCGGGACTAGCGGGAGACAATGAGCAGTTCTTC
TRBJ2-7	-	TRBD2	TRBV10-2	CASSELGGDYEQYF	TGCGCCAGCAGTGAACTTGGGGGGGACTACGAGCAGTACTTC
TRBJ2-7	-	-	TRBV7-2	CASRLSGSSYEQYF	TGTGCCAGCAGACTATCCGGGAGCTCCTACGAGCAGTACTTC
TRBJ2-7	-	-	TRBV29-1	CSASDSSFGEQYF	TGCAGCGCATCGGACAGTTCCTTCGGGGAGCAGTACTTC
TRBJ2-1	-	-	TRBV4-1	CASSQTNAGLGEQFF	TGCGCCAGCAGCCAAACTAATGCGGGTTTAGGTGAGCAGTTCTTC
TRBJ2-3	-	-	TRBV7-8	CASSLGGVNTDTQYF	TGTGCCAGCAGCTTGGGCGGGGTTAACACAGATACGCAGTATTTT
TRBJ1-3	few	-	TRBV12-3/TRBV12-4	CASSPHRTEVHF	TGTGCCAGCAGCCCTCACCGGACAGAGGTTCATTTT
TRBJ2-1	-	TRBD2	TRBV12-3/TRBV12-4	CASSFGGGGPWQFF	TGTGCCAGCAGTTTCGGCGGGGGGGGTCCCTGGCAGTTCTTC